This T cell receptor (beta chain) was recorded in a study of blood T cell repertoires in COVID-19. Turning to the study itself: Some COVID-19 samples were acute and others convalescent; all came from the United States, Italy and Spain. PBMCs, B-cell-depleted T cells, or T cells were the source of the cDNA or gDNA that made up the material.

The authors' processing: Amplified reference gene primers provided the basis for estimating nucleated cell counts. Here immunoSEQ multiplex PCR was the method, and the copy in TCRdb shows in-frame clones only, minus some. V, J and clone size are those of that table, while D and trimming were read from the DNA. The sample has 97,000 or so clones; 70% to 90% are singletons. The germline V and J ends were trimmed by 8 bases and 1 base, with 9 bases remaining between them. This CDR3 is built from 12 residues. Germline loops: CDR1 LGHNT, CDR2 FRNRAP. The rearrangement joins TRBV12-5 to TRBJ2-7; perhaps TRBD2 as D (5 bases). Sequenced: peripheral blood. The clonotype originates from a man in his 60s with acute or convalescent COVID-19. The CDR3 sequence is CASSRGSYEQYF. The CDR3 DNA follows: TGTGCTAGTTCACGAGGGTCCTACGAGCAGTACTTC.